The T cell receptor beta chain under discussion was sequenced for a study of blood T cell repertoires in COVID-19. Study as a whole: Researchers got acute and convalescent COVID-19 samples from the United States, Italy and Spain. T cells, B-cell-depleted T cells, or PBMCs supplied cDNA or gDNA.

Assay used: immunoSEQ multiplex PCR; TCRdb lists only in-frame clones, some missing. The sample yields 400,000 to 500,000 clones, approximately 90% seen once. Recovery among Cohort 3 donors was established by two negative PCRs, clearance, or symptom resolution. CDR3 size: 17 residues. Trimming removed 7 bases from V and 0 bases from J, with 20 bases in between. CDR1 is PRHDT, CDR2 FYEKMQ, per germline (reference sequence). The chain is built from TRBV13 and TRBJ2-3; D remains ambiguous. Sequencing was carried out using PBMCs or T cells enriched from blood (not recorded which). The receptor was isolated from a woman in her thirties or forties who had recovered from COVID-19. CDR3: CASTEELRLLSTDTQYF. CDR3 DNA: TGTGCCAGCACCGAAGAGCTTCGACTCTTGAGCACAGATACGCAGTATTTT.